The next 29 T cell receptor beta chains were all read from a single sample in a study of T cells in Graves' hyperthyroidism and ophthalmopathy. Amplification of TCR beta CDR3 regions was performed using RNA transcripts as template. TCR CDR3 underwent first-round RT-PCR with the HTBI primer set. MiXCR, applied by TCRdb to the multiplex PCR reads, yields one record per CDR3 protein. This table holds roughly 580,000 distinct CDR3 sequences, about 15% found once. The sequenced material came from blood. All receptors derive from a woman in her 30s with Graves' hyperthyroidism that later progressed to Graves' ophthalmopathy.

This clonotype was seen at least ten times. The V gene is TRBV18, the J gene TRBJ1-5, with TRBD1 as a possible D gene (5 bases). Germline V CDR1 and CDR2: KGHSH, LQKENI. The CDR3 runs 15 residues. The V and J ends lost 3 bases and 5 bases respectively, with 14 bases between them. The CDR3 here is CASSPQGSIDQPQHF. As DNA, the CDR3 is TGTGCCAGCTCACCGCAGGGTAGTATCGATCAGCCCCAGCATTTT.

The chain employs TRBV7-2 and TRBJ2-2, with D perhaps assigned TRBD1 or TRBD2 (5 bases each). Trimming took off 1 base at V and 4 bases at J, with 10 bases between the two ends. Per the germline V gene, CDR1 is SGHTA and CDR2 is FQGNSA. The length of the CDR3 is 15 residues. CDR3: CASSLGREFTGELFF. The CDR3 bases are TGTGCCAGCAGCTTAGGCAGGGAGTTCACCGGGGAGCTGTTTTTT.

This clonotype was observed many times. The V call is TRBV20-1, the J call TRBJ1-2; unclear D gene. CDR3 length equals 12 residues. In germline, CDR1 is DFQATT, CDR2 SNEGSKA (reference sequence). V was trimmed by 6 bases and J by 2 bases, leaving 10 bases between them. DNA for the CDR3: TGCAGTGCCCCTGACCGGAACTATGGCTACACCTTC. This encodes CSAPDRNYGYTF.

V is TRBV20-1 and J is TRBJ1-1; D gene ambiguous. There are 15 residues in the CDR3. Trimming took 3 bases from V and 1 from J, leaving 15 bases between them. In germline, CDR1 is DFQATT, CDR2 SNEGSKA (reference sequence). The CDR3 here is CSASRARLPNTEAFF. The DNA of the CDR3 is TGCAGTGCTAGTAGAGCACGTTTGCCGAACACTGAAGCTTTCTTT.

J is TRBJ2-3 and V is TRBV6-1; weak D call: TRBD1 (7 bases). In germline, CDR1 is MNHNS, CDR2 SASEGT. Trimming took 7 bases from V and 0 from J, leaving 14 bases between them. The CDR3 loop spans 15 amino acids. This CDR3 reads CASIGGGASTDTQYF. The CDR3 DNA reads TGTGCCAGCATAGGAGGGGGCGCAAGCACAGATACGCAGTATTTT.

To note about this clonotype: A much larger clone differs from this one at a single base, so this may be a read error. V and J are TRBV28 and TRBJ2-3, with a weak D call TRBD1 (5 bases). This CDR3 is 15 amino acids long. V lost 4 bases to trimming and J lost 1 base, with 12 bases between them. CDR1 and CDR2 from the germline V gene are MDHEN and SYDVKM. CDR3 in amino acids: CASSYARTRTDTQYF. CDR3 DNA: TGTGCCAGCAGTTATGCGCGGACACGCACAGATACGCAGTATTTT. Drawing the rest from reference TRBV28 and TRBJ2-3, the complete variable domain is DVKVTQSSRYLVKRTGEKVFLECVQDMDHENMFWYRQDPGLGLRLIYFSYDVKMKEKGDIPEGYSVSREKKERFSLILESASTNQTSMYLCASSYARTRTDTQYFGPGTRLTVL.

J is TRBJ2-6 and V is TRBV24-1; D might be TRBD1 (5 bases). This CDR3 comprises 16 residues. From germline, CDR1 is KGHDR and CDR2 SFDVKD. Trimming pared 3 bases from V and 12 bases from J, leaving 20 bases between. In DNA form, the CDR3 reads TGTGCCACCAGTGATCCCGGCCGGGCTGGGGCCTGCGTCCTGACTTTC. The encoded protein is CATSDPGRAGACVLTF.

This sequence joins TRBV9 and TRBJ2-3; 13 bases are a match to TRBD2. This CDR3 region has 15 residues. V lost 3 bases and J lost 5; bases outside the gene matches: 3. Germline CDR1 is SGDLS and CDR2 is YYNGEE. CDR3 in amino acids: CASSAGTSGEDTQYF. Written as DNA, the CDR3 is TGTGCCAGCAGCGCTGGGACTAGCGGGGAAGATACGCAGTATTTT.

This clonotype was recorded many times. This chain uses TRBV11-2 with TRBJ2-7; D gene uncertain. Germline V gene lookup returns CDR1 SGHAT and CDR2 FQNNGV. The CDR3 is 14 amino acids. Trimming removed 1 base from V and 3 bases from J, with 10 bases in between. CDR3 region: CASSLGQELYEQYF. The DNA of the CDR3 is TGTGCCAGCAGCTTAGGGCAGGAGCTCTACGAGCAGTACTTC.

This clonotype was found many times. V gene TRBV6-5 combines with J gene TRBJ1-1, with unresolved D. CDR1 and CDR2 from the germline V gene are MNHEY and SVGAGI. Trimming pared 2 bases from V and 4 bases from J, leaving 8 bases between. This CDR3 has 13 amino acids. CDR3 sequence: CASSYEGSTEAFF. CDR3 nucleotides: TGTGCCAGCAGTTACGAGGGAAGCACTGAAGCTTTCTTT.

The chain recombines TRBV3-1 with TRBJ1-3; D remains ambiguous. The CDR3 is made up of 15 amino acids. The V and J ends lost 0 bases and 4 bases respectively, with 10 bases between them. CDR1 and CDR2 (germline): LGHDT, YNNKEL (reference sequence). The CDR3 region is CASSQDEGGGNTIYF. CDR3 DNA sequence: TGTGCCAGCAGCCAAGACGAAGGAGGGGGAAACACCATATATTTT.

In DNA, the CDR3 is TGTGCCACCAGTGAGGGGGACAGGGGAATCGGTGAGCAGTTCTTC. Translated, it gives CATSEGDRGIGEQFF. The chain links TRBV24-1 to TRBJ2-1; TRBD1 agrees at 10 bases. There are 15 residues in the CDR3. Germline-derived CDR1 and CDR2 are KGHDR and SFDVKD. V lost 4 bases, J lost 9 bases, and 8 bases stayed unmatched.

This clonotype was found many times. This sequence joins TRBV27 and TRBJ2-2; maybe TRBD2 (5 bases). Trimming took off 10 bases at V and 7 bases at J, with 10 bases between the two ends. Germline V CDR1 and CDR2: MNHEY, SMNVEV (reference sequence). The CDR3 runs 11 residues. The CDR3 DNA reads as TGTGCCACAGGAGGAGACGGGGAGCTGTTTTTT. Amino acid sequence: CATGGDGELFF.

This clonotype has only a few counts. This chain joins TRBV6-1 and TRBJ1-5; no reliable D call. V was pared by 1 base and J by 4 bases, with 20 bases between. This CDR3 contains 18 residues. The germline V gene has CDR1 MNHNS and CDR2 SASEGT. The CDR3 DNA sequence: TGTGCCAGCAGTGAAGAGAGTCGGTCCCCCGTGTGGAATCAGCCCCAGCATTTT. Its translation: CASSEESRSPVWNQPQHF.

In its sample, this clonotype was seen once. The chain employs TRBV7-9 and TRBJ2-1, with D possibly matching TRBD2 (6 bases). The CDR3 is 16 amino acids. Trimming shortened V by 4 bases and J by 0 bases, and 13 bases separated the two germline ends. CDR1 and CDR2 (germline): SEHNR, FQNEAQ (reference sequence). DNA for the CDR3: TGTGCCAGCAGCTCCCCCCGGGGGTCCTCCTACAATGAGCAGTTCTTC. It specifies CASSSPRGSSYNEQFF.

This clonotype appeared a few times. The chain is built from TRBV5-1 and TRBJ2-3; 9 positions agree with TRBD2. CDR3 length: 15 amino acids. Germline V gene data show CDR1 as SGHRS and CDR2 as YFSETQ. The V and J ends lost 7 bases and 2 bases, in that order; junction bases with no gene match: 8. CDR3 in DNA: TGCGCCAGCGGACGGCTAGCGGGAACCACAGATACGCAGTATTTT. Its protein is CASGRLAGTTDTQYF.

A few counts support this clonotype. Compared with germline, one end of the junction differs, possibly owing to a read error. This chain uses TRBV3-1 with TRBJ1-6; tentatively, D is TRBD1 (5 bases). There are 13 residues in the CDR3. Germline V CDR1 and CDR2: LGHDT, YNNKEL (reference sequence). CDR3 in amino acids: CASSSYGGSPPHF. CDR3 DNA sequence: TGTGCCAGCAGCTCCTACGGGGGTTCACCCCCCCACTTT. Filled out from reference TRBV3-1 and TRBJ1-6, the complete variable domain reads DTAVSQTPKYLVTQMGNDKSIKCEQNLGHDTMYWYKQDSKKFLKIMFSYNNKELIINETVPNRFSPKSPDKAHLNLHINSLELGDSAVYFCASSSYGGSPPHFGNGTRLTVT.

This clonotype was counted many times. The chain is built from TRBV30 and TRBJ1-5, with D possibly TRBD1 on 6 matching bases. The V end was cut by 2 bases, the J end by 3 bases, with 20 bases between. The germline V gene has CDR1 GTSNPN and CDR2 SVGIG (reference sequence). The CDR3 totals 17 residues. The CDR3 region has the DNA TGTGCCTGGAGTCAGGGGATGGTTCTGGGCTTCAATCAGCCCCAGCATTTT. It is translated as CAWSQGMVLGFNQPQHF.

This chain connects TRBV19 to TRBJ2-7, with D possibly matching TRBD1 (6 bases). The CDR3 consists of 15 residues. From germline, CDR1 is LNHDA and CDR2 SQIVND (reference sequence). V was pared by 3 bases and J by 5 bases, with 17 bases between. The CDR3 region is CASSMDSVRSNEQYF. The CDR3 bases are TGTGCCAGTAGTATGGACAGTGTGAGATCTAACGAGCAGTACTTC.

This clonotype was found many times. This rearrangement joins TRBV9 to TRBJ1-1; D gene unclear. V was pared by 0 bases and J by 0 bases, with 6 bases between. The CDR3 consists of 14 residues. Germline values: CDR1 SGDLS, CDR2 YYNGEE. Here the CDR3 reads CASSVVAVNTEAFF. In nucleotides, the CDR3 is TGTGCCAGCAGCGTAGTTGCAGTGAACACTGAAGCTTTCTTT. The whole variable domain, filled in from reference TRBV9 and TRBJ1-1, reads DSGVTQTPKHLITATGQRVTLRCSPRSGDLSVYWYQQSLDQGLQFLIQYYNGEERAKGNILERFSAQQFPDLHSELNLSSLELGDSALYFCASSVVAVNTEAFFGQGTRLTVV.

This clonotype showed up many times. The gene calls are TRBV5-1 and TRBJ2-1; 8 bases are shared with TRBD2. Germline values: CDR1 SGHRS, CDR2 YFSETQ. The CDR3 is 15 residues long. The V and J ends lost 0 bases and 5 bases, in that order; junction bases with no gene match: 4. The CDR3 sequence is CASSLGSGTHNEQFF. CDR3 bases: TGCGCCAGCAGCTTGGGTAGCGGGACGCACAATGAGCAGTTCTTC.

This clonotype was counted at least ten times. The chain couples TRBV29-1 to TRBJ2-5; TRBD2 matches 9 bases. This CDR3 spans 13 amino acids. After removal of 1 base from V and 4 bases from J, the junction contained 1 base not matched to a gene. Per germline, CDR1 SQVTM and CDR2 ANQGSEA. CDR3 in amino acids: CSVEAAGGETQYF. The CDR3 DNA is TGCAGCGTTGAAGCAGCGGGAGGAGAGACCCAGTACTTC.

Many counts were recorded for this clonotype. The V gene is TRBV29-1, the J gene TRBJ1-5; D gene uncertain. The CDR3 extends over 15 amino acids. The V gene lost 2 bases and the J gene lost 1 base, with 12 bases spanning the gap. Germline assignment: CDR1 SQVTM and CDR2 ANQGSEA. The CDR3 reads CSVENGDGSNQPQHF. CDR3 DNA: TGCAGCGTTGAAAACGGGGATGGGAGCAATCAGCCCCAGCATTTT.

This clonotype was seen more than once but under ten times. V usage is TRBV6-1 and J usage is TRBJ2-5, with D maybe TRBD2 (6 bases). Germline CDR1 reads MNHNS; CDR2 reads SASEGT. The V end lost 5 bases, the J end lost 4 bases, and 20 bases lay between the germline ends. The CDR3 length is 16 residues. Here the CDR3 DNA reads TGTGCCAGCAGTCCAGGGACTCAAACTTGGGGAGAGACCCAGTACTTC. It translates to CASSPGTQTWGETQYF.

This clonotype was counted at least ten times. This chain links TRBV20-1 with TRBJ1-1; D remains ambiguous. Trimming took off 3 bases at V and 3 bases at J, with 11 bases between the two ends. The CDR3 extends over 13 amino acids. Germline V gene sequence: CDR1 DFQATT, CDR2 SNEGSKA (reference sequence). The CDR3 is CSARWATDTEAFF. The CDR3 DNA is TGCAGTGCTAGGTGGGCGACGGACACTGAAGCTTTCTTT.

At least ten counts were recorded for this clonotype. CDR3 protein: CAWFHPGQGNDEQFF. CDR3 DNA sequence: TGTGCCTGGTTTCACCCGGGACAGGGAAACGATGAGCAGTTCTTC. The V gene is TRBV30, the J gene TRBJ2-1, with 9 positions matching TRBD1. The CDR3 loop spans 15 amino acids. Per the germline V gene, CDR1 is GTSNPN and CDR2 is SVGIG (reference sequence). The V gene end was trimmed by 5 bases and the J gene end by 8 bases; junction bases not matched to a gene: 13.

The chain uses TRBV5-1 and TRBJ2-1; either TRBD1 or TRBD2 may supply D (7 bases each). The germline CDR1 and CDR2 sequences are SGHRS and YFSETQ. Trimming shortened V by 2 bases and J by 12 bases, and 12 bases separated the two germline ends. There are 12 residues in the CDR3. CDR3 coding DNA: TGCGCCAGCAGCTTCCAGGGGGAGGGGCAGTTCTTC. Amino acid sequence: CASSFQGEGQFF.

The chain employs TRBV20-1 and TRBJ2-5; 7 bases fit TRBD2. Germline-derived CDR1 and CDR2 are DFQATT and SNEGSKA (reference sequence). V shed 6 bases, J shed 1 base, and the junction held 8 bases outside the gene matches. The CDR3 extends over 14 amino acids. The CDR3 loop is CSADIAGRQETQYF. Written as DNA, the CDR3 is TGCAGTGCAGATATAGCGGGCCGCCAAGAGACCCAGTACTTC.

This clonotype was picked up many times. A junction end diverges from the germline sequence, so it may reflect a read error. This sequence joins TRBV15 and TRBJ1-5; D remains ambiguous. The CDR3 loop spans 16 amino acids. CDR1 is LNHNV and CDR2 is YYDKDF in the germline V gene (reference sequence). In DNA form, the CDR3 reads TGTGCCACCAGCAGACCCGGAACGGGTAGCGATCAGCCCCAGCATTTT. It specifies CATSRPGTGSDQPQHF. Complete variable domain (other parts from reference TRBV15 and TRBJ1-5): DAMVIQNPRYQVTQFGKPVTLSCSQTLNHNVMYWYQQKSSQAPKLLFHYYDKDFNNEADTPDNFQSRRPNTSFCFLDIRSPGLGDTAMYLCATSRPGTGSDQPQHFGDGTRLSIL.